This is a list of T cell receptor beta chains from one sample in a study of metastatic and nonmetastatic thyroid tumors. TCRdb reprocessed the PCR reads via MiXCR. The sample records 30,000 to 40,000 clones, roughly a fifth being singletons. The specimen sequenced was blood. Source of these receptors: a female donor with papillary thyroid cancer or a benign thyroid nodule (not recorded which). Some clones in this sample may be carry-over from other donors' samples. CDR3s leave out the opening cysteine and the closing phenylalanine or tryptophan.

J: TRBJ2-7
V: TRBV5-1
CDR3: ASSVGRGEQY

J: TRBJ2-1
V: TRBV18
CDR3: ASSPRGEV

J: TRBJ2-2
V: TRBV6-2/TRBV6-3
CDR3: ASSYQRLAGGTNTGELF

J: TRBJ2-7
V: TRBV28
CDR3: ASNDGSYEQY

J: TRBJ1-3
V: TRBV6-1
CDR3: ASSDGWGGGGNTIY

J: TRBJ1-2
V: TRBV5-1
CDR3: ASSLADGASYGYT

J: TRBJ1-2
V: TRBV15
CDR3: ATSASGGVYGYT

J: TRBJ1-3
V: TRBV11-2
CDR3: ASSSPGSGTGNTIY

J: TRBJ2-5
V: TRBV6-5
CDR3: ASIYSLAIGVETQY

J: TRBJ1-1
V: TRBV19
CDR3: ASSRDNRGIRNTEAF